These 4 T cell receptor beta chains originate from one sample sequenced in a study of CD8 T cells in ankylosing spondylitis. TCRdb ran MiXCR on the 5' RACE reads and lists one entry per CDR3 protein. The repertoire includes around 340,000 distinct CDR3 sequences, 14% to 15% of them detected once, and around 1% sits in the top ten. The specimen was blood, either unsorted or a sorted T cell fraction (not recorded which). These receptors all stem from a male donor with ankylosing spondylitis or in good health (not recorded which).

The chain links TRBV7-9 to TRBJ1-6; a possible D gene is TRBD1 (5 bases). CDR3 length: 15 amino acids. Deletions cut 2 bases from V and 8 bases from J, with 13 bases between. Germline CDR1 SEHNR, CDR2 FQNEAQ (reference sequence). CDR3 amino acids: CASSLSGHFDSPLHF. CDR3 DNA: TGTGCCAGCAGCTTATCTGGACACTTTGATTCACCCCTCCACTTT.

This chain connects TRBV6-1 to TRBJ2-1, with 11 bases fitting TRBD2. The germline CDR1 and CDR2 sequences are MNHNS and SASEGT. With V trimmed by 7 bases and J by 10 bases, 6 bases remained unmatched. This CDR3 region has 13 residues. In DNA, the CDR3 is TGTGCCAGCACGGCTAGCGGGGGGACCGAGCAGTTCTTC. It specifies CASTASGGTEQFF.

The chain carries TRBV6-4 and TRBJ1-5; possibly TRBD1 for D (6 bases). The CDR3 is 16 residues long. The germline gives CDR1 MRHNA, CDR2 SNTAGT. V shed 3 bases and J shed 4 bases, with 16 bases lying between them. The CDR3 DNA reads TGTGCCAGCAGTGAGGGGGGCGGGAGGTCAAATCAGCCCCAGCATTTT. This encodes CASSEGGGRSNQPQHF.

This clonotype occurred a few times. The chain uses TRBV5-6 and TRBJ1-5; 10 nucleotides line up with TRBD1. This CDR3 is 16 amino acids long. V shed 4 bases, J shed 4 bases, and the junction held 8 bases outside the gene matches. The germline V gene has CDR1 SGHDT and CDR2 YYEEEE. The CDR3 sequence is CASSTSGTGVNQPQHF. For the CDR3, the DNA is TGTGCCAGCAGCACCTCCGGGACAGGGGTGAATCAGCCCCAGCATTTT. The variable domain in full, with the rest retrieved from reference TRBV5-6 and TRBJ1-5, is DAGVTQSPTHLIKTRGQQVTLRCSPKSGHDTVSWYQQALGQGPQFIFQYYEEEERQRGNFPDRFSGHQFPNYSSELNVNALLLGDSALYLCASSTSGTGVNQPQHFGDGTRLSIL.